This is a list of T cell receptor beta chains from one sample in a study of T cells after yellow fever vaccination. TCRdb re-called the 5' RACE reads with MiXCR, one entry per CDR3 protein. The table lists about 580,000 distinct CDR3 sequences, roughly 17% of them singletons. The sample consisted of PBMCs, taken 5 days after the first yellow fever vaccination. Every receptor here comes from a man aged 18 to 30 who received the YFV17D yellow fever vaccine. CDR3s include the opening cysteine and the closing phenylalanine or tryptophan. Fields, in order: D gene, J gene, clone size, V gene, CDR3 DNA, CDR3 protein. A D gene is named only where the DNA matches it firmly. Size tells how often a clone was seen (once, few, many) or the class of an expanded clone, and some rows leave it out.

d_call: .; j_call: TRBJ2-1; clone_size: .; v_call: TRBV6-2/TRBV6-3; cdr3_nt: TGTGCCAGCAGTTACATGCGGCAGGGGGGGGTCAATGAGCAGTTCTTC; cdr3_aa: CASSYMRQGGVNEQFF
d_call: TRBD2; j_call: TRBJ2-1; clone_size: .; v_call: TRBV10-3; cdr3_nt: TGTGCCATCAGTGAACTAGCGGGGGTCAATGAGCAGTTCTTC; cdr3_aa: CAISELAGVNEQFF
d_call: TRBD1; j_call: TRBJ1-5; clone_size: many; v_call: TRBV7-9; cdr3_nt: TGTGCCAGCAGTGTGGACAGGGGGAATCAGCCCCAGCATTTT; cdr3_aa: CASSVDRGNQPQHF
d_call: TRBD1; j_call: TRBJ2-5; clone_size: few; v_call: TRBV6-2/TRBV6-3; cdr3_nt: TGTGCCAGCGGGACAGTGGGAGAGACCCAGTACTTC; cdr3_aa: CASGTVGETQYF
d_call: .; j_call: TRBJ1-2; clone_size: few; v_call: TRBV6-2/TRBV6-3; cdr3_nt: TGTGCCAGCAGTACCCTCGACGGTAACTATGGCTACACCTTC; cdr3_aa: CASSTLDGNYGYTF
d_call: .; j_call: TRBJ2-1; clone_size: few; v_call: TRBV19; cdr3_nt: TGTGCCAGTAGTATAGGGGCGGGACTCCGCTCCTACAATGAGCAGTTCTTC; cdr3_aa: CASSIGAGLRSYNEQFF
d_call: .; j_call: TRBJ1-1; clone_size: .; v_call: TRBV5-1; cdr3_nt: TGCGCCAGCAGCTCCCGACAAGACACTGAAGCTTTCTTT; cdr3_aa: CASSSRQDTEAFF
d_call: .; j_call: TRBJ2-3; clone_size: .; v_call: TRBV7-3; cdr3_nt: TGTGCCAGCAGCCCGGGACACACTGCTAGCACAGATACGCAGTATTTT; cdr3_aa: CASSPGHTASTDTQYF
d_call: TRBD2; j_call: TRBJ2-1; clone_size: few; v_call: TRBV30; cdr3_nt: TGTGCCTGGAGTGTATTAGGCCTAGCGGGGGGTGGCAATGAGCAGTTCTTC; cdr3_aa: CAWSVLGLAGGGNEQFF
d_call: .; j_call: TRBJ2-3; clone_size: few; v_call: TRBV12-3/TRBV12-4; cdr3_nt: TGTGCCAGCAGTTGGGTAGGGTATACAGATACGCAGTATTTT; cdr3_aa: CASSWVGYTDTQYF
d_call: .; j_call: TRBJ1-5; clone_size: many; v_call: TRBV7-2; cdr3_nt: TGTGCCAGCAGCTCCCGGGACGGTTATCAGCCCCAGCATTTT; cdr3_aa: CASSSRDGYQPQHF
d_call: TRBD2; j_call: TRBJ2-3; clone_size: .; v_call: TRBV7-6; cdr3_nt: TGTGCCAGCAGCCAAAGAGGCGGGGGGACTGCTGGGACGCAGTATTTT; cdr3_aa: CASSQRGGGTAGTQYF
d_call: TRBD2; j_call: TRBJ2-2; clone_size: .; v_call: TRBV27; cdr3_nt: TGTGCCAGCAATGAGCGGGGGGGGGACACCGGGGAGCTGTTTTTT; cdr3_aa: CASNERGGDTGELFF
d_call: .; j_call: TRBJ2-5; clone_size: .; v_call: TRBV28; cdr3_nt: TGTGCCAGCAGTTTGGCGGGGACAAGATCGAGGCTTGGATACTTC; cdr3_aa: CASSLAGTRSRLGYF
d_call: TRBD1; j_call: TRBJ2-1; clone_size: few; v_call: TRBV5-1; cdr3_nt: TGCGCCAGCAGCTTGGAGTTCGGGACAGGGTTCTACAATGAGCAGTTCTTC; cdr3_aa: CASSLEFGTGFYNEQFF
d_call: .; j_call: TRBJ1-1; clone_size: few; v_call: TRBV18; cdr3_nt: TGTGCCAGCTCCCCCAGGAACACAGGGACTGAAGCTTTCTTT; cdr3_aa: CASSPRNTGTEAFF
d_call: .; j_call: TRBJ1-6; clone_size: .; v_call: TRBV9; cdr3_nt: TGTGCCAGCAGCGTAGTTGGAGGGTCTAATTCACCCCTCCACTTT; cdr3_aa: CASSVVGGSNSPLHF
d_call: TRBD2; j_call: TRBJ2-3; clone_size: .; v_call: TRBV7-8; cdr3_nt: TGTGCCAGCAGCACCTTGCAAGTAGCGGGGGGGAGAACAGATACGCAGTATTTT; cdr3_aa: CASSTLQVAGGRTDTQYF
d_call: TRBD2; j_call: TRBJ2-5; clone_size: few; v_call: TRBV6-5; cdr3_nt: TGTGCCAGCAGTTACTCGTTGGGTCGGGGGGGGACCCAGTACTTC; cdr3_aa: CASSYSLGRGGTQYF
d_call: .; j_call: TRBJ1-5; clone_size: once; v_call: TRBV7-2; cdr3_nt: TGTGCCAGCAGCTCCCGGGCCCACGACCCCAATCAGCCCCAGCATTTT; cdr3_aa: CASSSRAHDPNQPQHF
d_call: .; j_call: TRBJ1-1; clone_size: few; v_call: TRBV7-3; cdr3_nt: TGTGCCAGCAGCTTAATCGGTGGGGCAGAACACCACTTT; cdr3_aa: CASSLIGGAEHHF
d_call: .; j_call: TRBJ2-2; clone_size: few; v_call: TRBV6-1; cdr3_nt: TGTGCCAGCAATAGCAGGGGTGGATTCAACACCGGGGAGCTGTTTTTT; cdr3_aa: CASNSRGGFNTGELFF
d_call: .; j_call: TRBJ2-6; clone_size: few; v_call: TRBV28; cdr3_nt: TGTGCCAGCAGTCTCGGTCGGCACGGGGTTGGGGCCAACGTCCTGACTTTC; cdr3_aa: CASSLGRHGVGANVLTF
d_call: .; j_call: TRBJ2-5; clone_size: .; v_call: TRBV29-1; cdr3_nt: TGCAGCGTTGGTTTCAGATTGAGGGGAGAGACCCAGTACTTC; cdr3_aa: CSVGFRLRGETQYF
d_call: .; j_call: TRBJ2-6; clone_size: .; v_call: TRBV5-1; cdr3_nt: TGCGCCAGCAGCGCCCGGCCCAGGGGGGCCAACGTCCTGACTTTC; cdr3_aa: CASSARPRGANVLTF
d_call: .; j_call: TRBJ2-5; clone_size: many; v_call: TRBV12-3/TRBV12-4; cdr3_nt: TGTGCCAGCAGTTTATCCCAGGCAGGGTCACTGGAGACCCAGTACTTC; cdr3_aa: CASSLSQAGSLETQYF
d_call: .; j_call: TRBJ1-2; clone_size: few; v_call: TRBV10-3; cdr3_nt: TGTGCCATCAGGGCCGGGACGGACTATGGCTACACCTTC; cdr3_aa: CAIRAGTDYGYTF
d_call: TRBD2; j_call: TRBJ2-5; clone_size: .; v_call: TRBV15; cdr3_nt: TGTGCCACCAGCACCCTAGCGGGGGGAAAAGAGACCCAGTACTTC; cdr3_aa: CATSTLAGGKETQYF
d_call: TRBD2; j_call: TRBJ2-3; clone_size: .; v_call: TRBV7-3; cdr3_nt: TGTGCCAGCAGCCTCGTCGGAGTAGCGGGGGGCCCCTTGCATTTT; cdr3_aa: CASSLVGVAGGPLHF
d_call: TRBD1; j_call: TRBJ1-6; clone_size: few; v_call: TRBV25-1; cdr3_nt: TGTGCCAGCGGACGGACAGGCTATAATTCACCCCTCCACTTT; cdr3_aa: CASGRTGYNSPLHF
d_call: .; j_call: TRBJ2-4; clone_size: once; v_call: TRBV18; cdr3_nt: TGTGCCAGCTCACCTCCCGGGACATCAAACCAGGGCATTCAGTACTTC; cdr3_aa: CASSPPGTSNQGIQYF
d_call: .; j_call: TRBJ2-3; clone_size: few; v_call: TRBV19; cdr3_nt: TGTGCCAGTAGTTCTCATAGATGGGTCACCGGGGATACGCAGTATTTT; cdr3_aa: CASSSHRWVTGDTQYF
d_call: TRBD1; j_call: TRBJ1-1; clone_size: .; v_call: TRBV6-1; cdr3_nt: TGTGCCAGCAGTCCCACCGGGACAGGGGGCATGGGGGAAGCTTTCTTT; cdr3_aa: CASSPTGTGGMGEAFF
d_call: .; j_call: TRBJ2-1; clone_size: .; v_call: TRBV7-2; cdr3_nt: TGTGCCAGCAGCACCGGGGCCCCCTCCTACAATGAGCAGTTCTTC; cdr3_aa: CASSTGAPSYNEQFF
d_call: .; j_call: TRBJ2-5; clone_size: .; v_call: TRBV12-3/TRBV12-4; cdr3_nt: TGTGCCAGCAGTTTCGCGGGGTTGAGGGTACGGGAGACCCAGTACTTC; cdr3_aa: CASSFAGLRVRETQYF
d_call: .; j_call: TRBJ1-6; clone_size: .; v_call: TRBV9; cdr3_nt: TGTGCCAGCAGCCACCTGGAGGACTCCTATAATTCACCCCTCCACTTT; cdr3_aa: CASSHLEDSYNSPLHF
d_call: TRBD2; j_call: TRBJ2-5; clone_size: .; v_call: TRBV11-2; cdr3_nt: TGTGCCAGCAGAGGACTAGCTCAGGAGACCCAGTACTTC; cdr3_aa: CASRGLAQETQYF
d_call: .; j_call: TRBJ1-2; clone_size: .; v_call: TRBV18; cdr3_nt: TGTGCCAGCTCCCCTACGGACAGACCGACTAACTATGGCTACACCTTC; cdr3_aa: CASSPTDRPTNYGYTF
d_call: TRBD1; j_call: TRBJ1-4; clone_size: few; v_call: TRBV3-1; cdr3_nt: TGTGCCAGCAGCCAGGGGACAGGGGGAAAACTGTTTTTT; cdr3_aa: CASSQGTGGKLFF
d_call: .; j_call: TRBJ1-2; clone_size: .; v_call: TRBV5-5; cdr3_nt: TGTGCCAGCAGCTTGGAGGTGACCACCCCCTATGGCTACACCTTC; cdr3_aa: CASSLEVTTPYGYTF
d_call: .; j_call: TRBJ2-2; clone_size: many; v_call: TRBV19; cdr3_nt: TGTGCCAGTAGTATAGGGCCCGGGACCGGGGAGCTGTTTTTT; cdr3_aa: CASSIGPGTGELFF
d_call: TRBD2; j_call: TRBJ2-1; clone_size: few; v_call: TRBV28; cdr3_nt: TGTGCCAGCAGTTTAATTGGGGGCGGGGGGAAGAAGAGCTCCTACAATGAGCAGTTCTTC; cdr3_aa: CASSLIGGGGKKSSYNEQFF
d_call: .; j_call: TRBJ2-5; clone_size: .; v_call: TRBV6-1; cdr3_nt: TGTGCCACTTCCAGGACAGTCCAAGAGACCCAGTACTTC; cdr3_aa: CATSRTVQETQYF
d_call: .; j_call: TRBJ2-1; clone_size: .; v_call: TRBV7-9; cdr3_nt: TGTGCCAGCACTAGCGCCGGGGGCCTATACAATGAGCAGTTCTTC; cdr3_aa: CASTSAGGLYNEQFF
d_call: .; j_call: TRBJ2-1; clone_size: few; v_call: TRBV20-1; cdr3_nt: TGCAGTGCCCCGGAAATCCACTACAATGAGCAGTTCTTC; cdr3_aa: CSAPEIHYNEQFF
d_call: .; j_call: TRBJ2-5; clone_size: once; v_call: TRBV9; cdr3_nt: TGTGCCAGCAGCGTAGGGCAGGGGGGAGCGGAGACCCAGTACTTC; cdr3_aa: CASSVGQGGAETQYF
d_call: TRBD1; j_call: TRBJ1-1; clone_size: .; v_call: TRBV5-1; cdr3_nt: TGCGCCAGCAGCTTGGGACAGGGGGTTACAGGTGACACTGAAGCTTTCTTT; cdr3_aa: CASSLGQGVTGDTEAFF
d_call: .; j_call: TRBJ1-5; clone_size: .; v_call: TRBV20-1; cdr3_nt: TGCAGTGCTAGGACTGGGTCAATCAATCAGCCCCAGCATTTT; cdr3_aa: CSARTGSINQPQHF
d_call: .; j_call: TRBJ2-1; clone_size: few; v_call: TRBV11-2; cdr3_nt: TGTGCCAGCAGCCCAAGGACAGCCCACTCCTACAATGAGCAGTTCTTC; cdr3_aa: CASSPRTAHSYNEQFF
d_call: .; j_call: TRBJ2-1; clone_size: few; v_call: TRBV19; cdr3_nt: TGTGCCAGTCGGTGGGGGGAGAGTAAGCATGAGCAGTTCTTC; cdr3_aa: CASRWGESKHEQFF
d_call: .; j_call: TRBJ1-5; clone_size: few; v_call: TRBV20-1; cdr3_nt: TGCAGTGCTAGTTTGGGCGTCAATGTCCCCCAGCATTTT; cdr3_aa: CSASLGVNVPQHF
d_call: TRBD2; j_call: TRBJ2-5; clone_size: .; v_call: TRBV5-4; cdr3_nt: TGTGCCAGCAGCCCGTCTAGCGGGCCGCAAGAGACCCAGTACTTC; cdr3_aa: CASSPSSGPQETQYF
d_call: .; j_call: TRBJ2-1; clone_size: many; v_call: TRBV9; cdr3_nt: TGTGCCAGCAGCCCCTTTGACCTCCTTAAAGGCCGTTATGAGCAGTTCTTC; cdr3_aa: CASSPFDLLKGRYEQFF
d_call: TRBD2; j_call: TRBJ2-1; clone_size: few; v_call: TRBV7-2; cdr3_nt: TGTGCCAGCAGCTTAGGGTACCGACTAGCACCCTACAATGAGCAGTTCTTC; cdr3_aa: CASSLGYRLAPYNEQFF